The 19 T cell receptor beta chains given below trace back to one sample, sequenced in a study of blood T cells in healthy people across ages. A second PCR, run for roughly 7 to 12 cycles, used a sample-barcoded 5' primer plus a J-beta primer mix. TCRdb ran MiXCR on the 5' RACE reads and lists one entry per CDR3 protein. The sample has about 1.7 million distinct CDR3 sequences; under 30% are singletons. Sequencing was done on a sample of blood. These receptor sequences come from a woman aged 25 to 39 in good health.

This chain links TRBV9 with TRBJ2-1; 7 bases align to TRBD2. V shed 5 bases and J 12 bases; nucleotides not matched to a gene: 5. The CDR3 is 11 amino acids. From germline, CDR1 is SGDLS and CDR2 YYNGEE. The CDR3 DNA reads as TGTGCCAGCAGGGGGGGGGAACTGCAGTTCTTC. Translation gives CASRGGELQFF.

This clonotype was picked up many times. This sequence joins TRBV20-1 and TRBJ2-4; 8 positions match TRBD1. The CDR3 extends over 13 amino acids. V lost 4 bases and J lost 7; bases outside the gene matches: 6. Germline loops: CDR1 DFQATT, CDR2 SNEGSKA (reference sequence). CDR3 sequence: CSATTGGGNIQYF. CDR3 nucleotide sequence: TGCAGTGCTACAACAGGGGGTGGCAACATTCAGTACTTC.

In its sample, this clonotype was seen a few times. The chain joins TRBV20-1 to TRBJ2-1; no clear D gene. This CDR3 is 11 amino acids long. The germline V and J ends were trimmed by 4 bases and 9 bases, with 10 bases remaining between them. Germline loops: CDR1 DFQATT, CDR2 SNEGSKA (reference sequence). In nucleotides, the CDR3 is TGCAGTGCTAAGAGCGTTTCTGAGCAGTTCTTC. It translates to CSAKSVSEQFF.

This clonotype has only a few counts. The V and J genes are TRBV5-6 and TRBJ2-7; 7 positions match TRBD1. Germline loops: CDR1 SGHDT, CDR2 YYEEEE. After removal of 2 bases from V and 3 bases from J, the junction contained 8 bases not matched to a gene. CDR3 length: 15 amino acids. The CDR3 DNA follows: TGTGCCAGCAGCTTTACCGGGACAGCAAACTACGAGCAGTACTTC. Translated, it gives CASSFTGTANYEQYF.

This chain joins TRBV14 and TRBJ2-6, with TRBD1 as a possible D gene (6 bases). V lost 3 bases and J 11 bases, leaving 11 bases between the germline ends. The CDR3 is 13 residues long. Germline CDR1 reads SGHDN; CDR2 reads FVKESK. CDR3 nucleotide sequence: TGTGCCAGCAGCCAGCAGGGGATTTACGTCCTGACTTTC. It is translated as CASSQQGIYVLTF. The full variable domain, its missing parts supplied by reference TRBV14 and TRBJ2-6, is EAGVTQFPSHSVIEKGQTVTLRCDPISGHDNLYWYRRVMGKEIKFLLHFVKESKQDESGMPNNRFLAERTGGTYSTLKVQPAELEDSGVYFCASSQQGIYVLTFGAGSRLTVL.

The CDR3: CASRNDGWFDEQFF. In DNA, the CDR3 is TGTGCCAGCAGAAACGATGGATGGTTCGATGAGCAGTTCTTC. The rearrangement joins TRBV27 to TRBJ2-1, with no clear D. From germline, CDR1 is MNHEY and CDR2 SMNVEV (reference sequence). This CDR3 is 14 amino acids long. Trimming shortened V by 6 bases and J by 8 bases, and 17 bases separated the two germline ends.

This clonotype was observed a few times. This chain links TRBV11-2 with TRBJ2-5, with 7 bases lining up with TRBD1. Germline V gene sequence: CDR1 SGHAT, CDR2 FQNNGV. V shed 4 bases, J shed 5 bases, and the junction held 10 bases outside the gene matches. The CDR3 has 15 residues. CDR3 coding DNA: TGTGCCAGCAGCTCGAGGGGACAGTCTGTCGAGACCCAGTACTTC. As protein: CASSSRGQSVETQYF.

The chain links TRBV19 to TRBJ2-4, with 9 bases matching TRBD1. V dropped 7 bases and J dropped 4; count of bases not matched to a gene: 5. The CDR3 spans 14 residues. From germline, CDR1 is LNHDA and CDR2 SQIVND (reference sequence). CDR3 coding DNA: TGTGCCAGTATCGGGACAGGGAGGAAAAACATTCAGTACTTC. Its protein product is CASIGTGRKNIQYF.

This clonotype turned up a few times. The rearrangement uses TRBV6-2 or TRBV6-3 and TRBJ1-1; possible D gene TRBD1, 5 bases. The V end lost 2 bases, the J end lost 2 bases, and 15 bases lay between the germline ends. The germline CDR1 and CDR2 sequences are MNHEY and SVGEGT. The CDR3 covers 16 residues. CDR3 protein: CASSYHTSTGNTEAFF. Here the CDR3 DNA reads TGTGCCAGCAGTTACCACACCTCCACAGGAAACACTGAAGCTTTCTTT.

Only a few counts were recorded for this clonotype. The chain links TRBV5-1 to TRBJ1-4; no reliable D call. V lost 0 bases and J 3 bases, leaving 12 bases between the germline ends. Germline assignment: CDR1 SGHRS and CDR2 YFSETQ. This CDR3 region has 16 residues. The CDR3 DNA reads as TGCGCCAGCAGCTTGGGGTCGGACTCAGCTAATGAAAAACTGTTTTTT. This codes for CASSLGSDSANEKLFF.

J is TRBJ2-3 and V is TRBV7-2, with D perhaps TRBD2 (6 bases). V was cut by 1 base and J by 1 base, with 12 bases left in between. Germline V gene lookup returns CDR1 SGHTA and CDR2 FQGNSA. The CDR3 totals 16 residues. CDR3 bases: TGTGCCAGCAGCTTAGTAGGAGCGGGCCGCACAGATACGCAGTATTTT. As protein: CASSLVGAGRTDTQYF.

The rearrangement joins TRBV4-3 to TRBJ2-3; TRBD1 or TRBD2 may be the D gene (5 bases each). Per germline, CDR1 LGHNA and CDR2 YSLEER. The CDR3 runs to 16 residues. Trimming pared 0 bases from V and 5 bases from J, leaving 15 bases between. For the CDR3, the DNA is TGCGCCAGCAGCCAAGATTTGAGGGGATTACTAGATACGCAGTATTTT. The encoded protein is CASSQDLRGLLDTQYF.

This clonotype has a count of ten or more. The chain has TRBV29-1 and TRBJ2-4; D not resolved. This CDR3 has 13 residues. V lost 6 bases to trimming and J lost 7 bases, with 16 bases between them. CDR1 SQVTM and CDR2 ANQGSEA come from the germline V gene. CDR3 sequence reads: CSVRPEVGNIQYF. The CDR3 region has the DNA TGCAGCGTCCGCCCCGAGGTGGGGAACATTCAGTACTTC.

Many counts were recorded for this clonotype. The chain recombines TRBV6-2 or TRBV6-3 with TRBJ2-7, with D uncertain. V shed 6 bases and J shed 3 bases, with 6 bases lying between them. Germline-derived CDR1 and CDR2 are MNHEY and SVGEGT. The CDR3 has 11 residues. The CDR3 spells CASSYFYEQYF. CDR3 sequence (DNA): TGTGCCAGCAGCTATTTCTACGAGCAGTACTTC.

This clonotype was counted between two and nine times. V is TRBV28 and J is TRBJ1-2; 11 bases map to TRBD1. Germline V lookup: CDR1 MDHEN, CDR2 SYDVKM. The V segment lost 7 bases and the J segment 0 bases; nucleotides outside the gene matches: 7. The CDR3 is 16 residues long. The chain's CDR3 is CASNEGQGGSNYGYTF. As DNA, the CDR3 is TGTGCCAGCAACGAGGGACAGGGGGGCTCTAACTATGGCTACACCTTC.

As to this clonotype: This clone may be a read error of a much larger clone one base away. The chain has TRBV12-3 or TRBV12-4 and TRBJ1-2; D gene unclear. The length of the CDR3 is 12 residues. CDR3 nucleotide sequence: TGTGCCGGCAGTTTAGCGGGGAGTGCCTACACCTTC. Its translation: CAGSLAGSAYTF.

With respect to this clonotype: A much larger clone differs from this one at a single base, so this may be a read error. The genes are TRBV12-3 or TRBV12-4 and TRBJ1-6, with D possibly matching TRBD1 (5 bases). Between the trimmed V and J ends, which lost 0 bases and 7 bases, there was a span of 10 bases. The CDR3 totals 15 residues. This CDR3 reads CASSLAGAENSPLHF. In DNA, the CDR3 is TGTGCCAGCAGTTTAGCCGGGGCGGAGAATTCACCCCTCCACTTT.

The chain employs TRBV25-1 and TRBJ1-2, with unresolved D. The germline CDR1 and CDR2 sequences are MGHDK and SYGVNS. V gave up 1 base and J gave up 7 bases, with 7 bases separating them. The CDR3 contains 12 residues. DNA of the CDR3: TGTGCCAGCAGTGAATTGGATGGTGGCTACACCTTC. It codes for CASSELDGGYTF.

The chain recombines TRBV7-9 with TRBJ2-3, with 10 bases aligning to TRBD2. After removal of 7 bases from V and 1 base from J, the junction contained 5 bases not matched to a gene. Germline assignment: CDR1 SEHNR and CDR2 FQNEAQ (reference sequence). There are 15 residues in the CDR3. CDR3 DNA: TGTGCCAGCATGCGGACTAGCGGAGGCACAGATACGCAGTATTTT. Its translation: CASMRTSGGTDTQYF. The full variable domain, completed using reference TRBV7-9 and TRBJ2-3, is DTGVSQNPRHKITKRGQNVTFRCDPISEHNRLYWYRQTLGQGPEFLTYFQNEAQLEKSRLLSDRFSAERPKGSFSTLEIQRTEQGDSAMYLCASMRTSGGTDTQYFGPGTRLTVL.